This T cell receptor (beta chain) was sequenced for a study of blood T cell repertoires in COVID-19. At the level of the study: Nucleic acid was either cDNA or gDNA, and it came from T cells, B-cell-depleted T cells, or PBMCs.

The repertoire was sequenced with immunoSEQ multiplex PCR; TCRdb's copy has only in-frame clones and lacks some. Of hundreds of thousands of clones listed, around 90% were seen once; the top ten hold about 6.9%. This clone showed up just once. V shed 6 bases and J 8 bases; nucleotides not matched to a gene: 8. This CDR3 spans 15 amino acids. Germline lookup yields CDR1 MNHEY and CDR2 SVGAGI. This study enrolled people aged 18 to 89 from about 26 US geographic areas. Sample: PBMCs or T cells enriched from blood (not recorded which). The sequence derives from a woman aged 25-40 years with acute COVID-19. The chain carries TRBV6-5 and TRBJ2-1, with 12 bases matching TRBD1. DNA for the CDR3: TGTGCCAGCAGGACCGGGACAGGGGGCTCCGATGAGCAGTTCTTC. This gives the protein CASRTGTGGSDEQFF.